A single sample is the source of the 22 T cell receptor beta chains below, sequenced in a study of radiotherapy plus CTLA-4 blockade in lung cancer. Assay: immunoSEQ multiplex PCR; the TCRdb copy retains only in-frame clones and omits some. Of around 56,000 clones in the sample, around 80% were seen once. Source: peripheral blood, taken from a patient treated with radiotherapy plus ipilimumab. The receptors shown here come from a human donor with non-small cell lung cancer who had a complete response to radiotherapy plus ipilimumab.

This clone was seen a few times. Here the CDR3 DNA reads TGTGCCAGCAGTCTACCCTCCGGCAATCAGCCCCAGCATTTT. It codes for CASSLPSGNQPQHF. The chain recombines TRBV28 with TRBJ1-5; unclear D gene. With 5 bases removed from V and 2 bases from J, the gap between germline ends came to 10 bases. The CDR3 consists of 14 residues. CDR1 and CDR2 from the germline V gene are MDHEN and SYDVKM.

This chain links TRBV5-1 with TRBJ2-7; D might be TRBD2 (5 bases). This CDR3 is built from 12 residues. Germline assignment: CDR1 SGHRS and CDR2 YFSETQ. V lost 4 bases and J 7 bases, leaving 12 bases between the germline ends. The CDR3: CASSRTTGEQYF. The CDR3 DNA reads TGCGCCAGCAGCCGGACGACGGGGGAGCAGTACTTC.

This sequence joins TRBV5-6 and TRBJ2-1; 7 positions match TRBD2. Germline assignment: CDR1 SGHDT and CDR2 YYEEEE. The CDR3 has 16 amino acids. V gave up 3 bases and J gave up 3 bases; unmatched junction bases: 9. The CDR3 nucleotides are TGTGCCAGCAGCTGGGTAAAGCGGGATCACTACAATGAGCAGTTCTTC. Residues: CASSWVKRDHYNEQFF.

V and J are TRBV19 and TRBJ2-4, with D possibly being TRBD1 (5 bases). V lost 9 bases and J 5 bases, leaving 17 bases between the germline ends. The CDR3 loop spans 14 amino acids. CDR1 and CDR2 from the germline V gene are LNHDA and SQIVND (reference sequence). CDR3 sequence: CASQRSPTENIQYF. The CDR3 nucleotides read TGTGCCAGCCAGCGCAGCCCGACAGAAAACATTCAGTACTTC.

V and J are TRBV19 and TRBJ1-6; D not certain. The germline CDR1 and CDR2 sequences are LNHDA and SQIVND (reference sequence). The CDR3 is 16 residues long. V lost 5 bases and J lost 5, with 16 bases in between. The CDR3: CASSPQARNNNSPLHF. The CDR3 bases are TGTGCCAGTAGTCCCCAGGCCAGGAACAATAATTCACCCCTCCACTTT.

Concerning this clone itself: A read error may produce the germline difference seen at one junction end. In the same sample, other DNA sequences code for this CDR3. The chain combines TRBV2 with TRBJ2-2; TRBD2 matches at 7 bases. The germline gives CDR1 SNHLY, CDR2 FYNNEI. CDR3 length: 15 amino acids. CDR3 in DNA: TGTGCCAGCAGCCCATTGGGGGGGTTTGCCGGAGAGCTGTTTTTT. Amino acid sequence: CASSPLGGFAGELFF. The complete variable domain, with remaining parts taken from reference TRBV2 and TRBJ2-2, reads EPEVTQTPSHQVTQMGQEVILRCVPISNHLYFYWYRQILGQKVEFLVSFYNNEISEKSEIFDDQFSVERPDGSNFTLKIRSTKLEDSAMYFCASSPLGGFAGELFFGEGSRLTVL.

The CDR3 coding sequence is TGTGCCAGCAGCCCGCGACAGGGGACGTCCTACAATGAGCAGTTCTTC. Protein: CASSPRQGTSYNEQFF. The gene calls are TRBV9 and TRBJ2-1; TRBD1 matches 8 bases. The CDR3 loop spans 16 amino acids. Germline V gene lookup returns CDR1 SGDLS and CDR2 YYNGEE. V lost 4 bases, J lost 1 base, and 7 bases stayed unmatched.

The chain carries TRBV5-1 and TRBJ1-3; 7 bases are shared with TRBD1. J was trimmed by 0 bases and V by 4 bases; bases with no gene match: 4. Looked up from germline, CDR1 is SGHRS and CDR2 is YFSETQ. The CDR3 totals 15 residues. CDR3 region: CASSVGQVSGNTIYF. The CDR3 region has the DNA TGCGCCAGCAGCGTAGGACAGGTCTCTGGAAACACCATATATTTT. The full variable domain, its missing parts supplied by reference TRBV5-1 and TRBJ1-3, is KAGVTQTPRYLIKTRGQQVTLSCSPISGHRSVSWYQQTPGQGLQFLFEYFSETQRNKGNFPGRFSGRQFSNSRSEMNVSTLELGDSALYLCASSVGQVSGNTIYFGEGSWLTVV.

The rearrangement links TRBV9 to TRBJ1-4, with 9 bases aligning to TRBD1. The CDR3 is 15 amino acids. Germline CDR1 is SGDLS and CDR2 is YYNGEE. The trim removed 4 bases at V and 8 bases at J, leaving 9 bases unmatched. The CDR3: CASSLQGQGNEKLFF. The DNA of the CDR3 is TGTGCCAGCAGCCTCCAGGGACAGGGAAACGAAAAACTGTTTTTT. Full variable domain (missing parts from reference TRBV9 and TRBJ1-4): DSGVTQTPKHLITATGQRVTLRCSPRSGDLSVYWYQQSLDQGLQFLIQYYNGEERAKGNILERFSAQQFPDLHSELNLSSLELGDSALYFCASSLQGQGNEKLFFGSGTQLSVL.

Comment on this clone: Mismatch with germline at one junction end may stem from a read error. This chain connects TRBV4-3 to TRBJ1-1; 8 bases line up with TRBD1. The CDR3 is 21 amino acids. Per germline, CDR1 LGHNA and CDR2 YSLEER. The CDR3, as DNA: TGCGCCAGCAGCCAAGAGGTTCTTCGGCGATCTGGACAGGGAAGGAACACTGAAGCTTCCTTT. Its translation: CASSQEVLRRSGQGRNTEASF.

The chain is built from TRBV9 and TRBJ1-2; no firm D call. V was cut by 4 bases and J by 8 bases, with 18 bases left in between. CDR3 length: 14 residues. Germline CDR1 SGDLS, CDR2 YYNGEE. CDR3 sequence reads: CASSPPLTLKGYTF. The CDR3 DNA reads as TGTGCCAGCAGCCCTCCCCTAACCCTCAAGGGCTACACCTTC.

This clone was observed once. The chain is built from TRBV18 and TRBJ1-5, with D possibly matching TRBD1 (5 bases). Germline V gene data show CDR1 as KGHSH and CDR2 as LQKENI. V lost 6 bases, J lost 5 bases, and 14 bases lay in between. This CDR3 region has 14 residues. The CDR3: CASSPSRGDQPQHF. The CDR3 coding sequence is TGTGCCAGCTCCCCTAGCCGGGGGGATCAGCCCCAGCATTTT.

This clone has just one count. V is TRBV6-5 and J is TRBJ2-7, with D possibly being TRBD1 (6 bases). The CDR3 spans 14 residues. Deletions cut 5 bases from V and 7 bases from J, with 18 bases between. CDR1 and CDR2 from the germline V gene are MNHEY and SVGAGI. The CDR3 DNA reads TGTGCCAGCAGTCTCCGGGACACCCGGGGTGAGCAGTACTTC. Its translation is CASSLRDTRGEQYF.

The V gene is TRBV30, the J gene TRBJ2-7; TRBD2 is a possible D gene (7 bases). V was cut by 8 bases and J by 7 bases, with 21 bases left in between. Germline lookup yields CDR1 GTSNPN and CDR2 SVGIG (reference sequence). The CDR3 spans 13 residues. The CDR3 DNA is TGTGCCGGGGGGGGGACGGGGGCGGGGGAGCAGTACTTC. Translated, it gives CAGGGTGAGEQYF. The entire variable domain, with the rest obtained from reference TRBV30 and TRBJ2-7, is as follows: SQTIHQWPATLVQPVGSPLSLECTVEGTSNPNLYWYRQAAGRGLQLLFYSVGIGQISSEVPQNLSASRPQDRQFILSSKKLLLSDSGFYLCAGGGTGAGEQYFGPGTRLTVT.

The J gene is TRBJ1-4, the V gene TRBV5-1; 8 bases map to TRBD1. In germline, CDR1 is SGHRS, CDR2 YFSETQ. Trimming at V came to 3 bases and at J to 0 bases, leaving 10 bases not matched to a gene. CDR3 length equals 18 residues. The CDR3 DNA reads TGCGCCAGCAGCTCCTGGGACAGGCCCAAACCAACTAATGAAAAACTGTTTTTT. It translates to CASSSWDRPKPTNEKLFF.

The chain is built from TRBV5-1 and TRBJ2-5, with TRBD1 matching over 9 bases. CDR1 and CDR2 (germline): SGHRS, YFSETQ. The CDR3 loop spans 16 amino acids. J gave up 5 bases and V 4 bases, and 12 bases lay outside the gene matches. CDR3 region: CASSAQGQGGLETQYF. The CDR3 DNA sequence: TGCGCCAGCAGCGCTCAGGGACAGGGCGGGTTGGAGACCCAGTACTTC.

For the CDR3, the DNA is TGTGCCAGCAGCCAGACCGGGACAGGAATCCTTAACACTGAAGCTTTCTTT. Translation: CASSQTGTGILNTEAFF. J is TRBJ1-1 and V is TRBV7-2, with 8 bases matching TRBD1. The CDR3 sequence is 17 residues long. With V trimmed by 5 bases and J by 2 bases, 13 bases remained unmatched. CDR1 SGHTA and CDR2 FQGNSA come from the germline V gene.

This chain uses TRBV5-1 with TRBJ2-1; perhaps TRBD1 as D (5 bases). CDR3 length equals 14 residues. Germline V gene sequence: CDR1 SGHRS, CDR2 YFSETQ. The V and J ends lost 4 bases and 4 bases respectively, with 12 bases between them. The CDR3 nucleotides read TGCGCCAGCAGCGACAGTTCCGCATACAATGAGCAGTTCTTC. This codes for CASSDSSAYNEQFF.

The chain uses TRBV5-1 and TRBJ1-2, with D possibly being TRBD1 (5 bases). The length of the CDR3 is 13 residues. Looked up from germline, CDR1 is SGHRS and CDR2 is YFSETQ. The V end was cut by 2 bases, the J end by 7 bases, with 12 bases between. CDR3 sequence (DNA): TGCGCCAGCAGCTTCGGCAGGGTACTTGGCTACACCTTC. The encoded protein is CASSFGRVLGYTF.

The J gene is TRBJ2-5, the V gene TRBV7-9, with D unclear. The J call may be mistaken, given a closer DNA end match to TRBJ2-7. CDR1 is SEHNR and CDR2 is FQNEAQ in the germline V gene (reference sequence). CDR3 size: 13 residues. This chain's CDR3 is CASRPVAAYEQYF. CDR3 nucleotides: TGTGCCAGCAGACCCGTCGCGGCCTACGAGCAGTACTTC.

Here the CDR3 reads CASSIRDDTEAFF. The CDR3 bases are TGTGCCAGCAGCATTCGCGATGACACTGAAGCTTTCTTT. This rearrangement joins TRBV11-3 to TRBJ1-1; D remains ambiguous. Germline CDR1 SGHNT, CDR2 YENEEA. V dropped 5 bases and J dropped 3 bases, with 10 bases sitting between them. CDR3 length equals 13 residues.

This clone was found a few times. The rearrangement uses TRBV7-9 and TRBJ2-2; TRBD2 matches at 7 bases. The CDR3 is made up of 14 amino acids. Trimming at V came to 8 bases and at J to 1 base, leaving 4 bases not matched to a gene. Germline CDR1 SEHNR, CDR2 FQNEAQ (reference sequence). The CDR3 coding sequence is TGTGCCAGCGGGGAGCGGGGGAACACCGGGGAGCTGTTTTTT. The encoded protein is CASGERGNTGELFF.